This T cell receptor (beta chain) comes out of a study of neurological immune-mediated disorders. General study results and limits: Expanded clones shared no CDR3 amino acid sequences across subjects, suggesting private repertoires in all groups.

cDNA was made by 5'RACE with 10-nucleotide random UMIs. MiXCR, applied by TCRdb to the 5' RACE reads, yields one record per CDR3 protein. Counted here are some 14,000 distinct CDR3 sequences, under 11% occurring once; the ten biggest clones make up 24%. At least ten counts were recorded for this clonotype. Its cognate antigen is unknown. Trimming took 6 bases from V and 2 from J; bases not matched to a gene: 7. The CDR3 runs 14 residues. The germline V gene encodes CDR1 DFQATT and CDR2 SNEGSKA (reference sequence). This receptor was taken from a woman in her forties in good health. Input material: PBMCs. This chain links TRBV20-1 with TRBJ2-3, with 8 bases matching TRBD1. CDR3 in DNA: TGCAGTGCCCCTGGGACAGGAAACACAGATACGCAGTATTTT. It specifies CSAPGTGNTDTQYF.